These 10 T cell receptor beta chains came from one sample sequenced in a study of OX40 agonist ivuxolimab in advanced cancers. Here immunoSEQ multiplex PCR was the method, and the copy in TCRdb shows in-frame clones only, minus some. The data contain some 55,000 clones, more than 75% of them singletons. The input for sequencing was CD4+ or CD8+ T cells sorted from blood, taken in a trial of the OX40 agonist ivuxolimab. The receptors originated from an adult with an advanced solid tumor such as melanoma, head and neck, liver or kidney cancer.

This clone occurred a few times. The J gene is TRBJ2-2, the V gene TRBV2; D is perhaps TRBD1 (5 bases). Trimming cost V 6 bases and J 1 base, with 9 bases left between them. Per the germline V gene, CDR1 is SNHLY and CDR2 is FYNNEI. The CDR3 has 14 residues. In DNA form, the CDR3 reads TGTGCCAGCAGAGCCGACAGGAACACCGGGGAGCTGTTTTTT. Its translation is CASRADRNTGELFF. Looking up the rest from reference TRBV2 and TRBJ2-2 gives the full variable domain: EPEVTQTPSHQVTQMGQEVILRCVPISNHLYFYWYRQILGQKVEFLVSFYNNEISEKSEIFDDQFSVERPDGSNFTLKIRSTKLEDSAMYFCASRADRNTGELFFGEGSRLTVL.

The V gene is TRBV6-1, the J gene TRBJ1-1; a weak D match, TRBD1 (5 bases). V lost 7 bases and J lost 6, with 15 bases in between. This CDR3 contains 13 residues. Germline V gene sequence: CDR1 MNHNS, CDR2 SASEGT. CDR3 sequence (DNA): TGTGCCAGCATCCAACGGGGGGAGGCTGAAGCTTTCTTT. Protein sequence: CASIQRGEAEAFF.

The V and J genes are TRBV18 and TRBJ2-2; D might be TRBD1 or TRBD2, each matching 5 bases. The V gene lost 4 bases and the J gene lost 2 bases, with 11 bases spanning the gap. The CDR3 covers 15 residues. Per germline, CDR1 KGHSH and CDR2 LQKENI. This CDR3 is CASSQGTGNTGELFF. Here the CDR3 DNA reads TGTGCCAGCTCACAGGGGACGGGAAACACCGGGGAGCTGTTTTTT.

This CDR3 is CASSPRSGADSNQPQHF. The CDR3 region has the DNA TGTGCCAGCTCACCACGGTCTGGGGCTGATAGCAATCAGCCCCAGCATTTT. J is TRBJ1-5 and V is TRBV18, with D perhaps TRBD1 (5 bases). The germline V gene has CDR1 KGHSH and CDR2 LQKENI. The V end was cut by 1 base, the J end by 0 bases, with 13 bases between. The CDR3 is made up of 17 amino acids.

With regard to this clone: A junction end diverges from the germline sequence, so it may reflect a read error. The V gene is TRBV10-3, the J gene TRBJ1-1; TRBD1 is a possible D gene (5 bases). Germline V gene data show CDR1 as ENHRY and CDR2 as SYGVKD. CDR3 size: 15 residues. The CDR3 DNA is TGTGCCATCAGTGAACGGGACGCTAGGAACCCTGAAGCTTTCTTT. As protein: CAISERDARNPEAFF.

The gene calls are TRBV5-1 and TRBJ1-1; 7 bases match TRBD1. Looked up from germline, CDR1 is SGHRS and CDR2 is YFSETQ. Trimming removed 4 bases from V and 1 base from J; junction bases left unmatched: 4. The CDR3 covers 14 residues. CDR3 nucleotides: TGCGCCAGCAGCCAGCGACAGGGGAACACTGAAGCTTTCTTT. Translated: CASSQRQGNTEAFF.

This chain joins TRBV29-1 and TRBJ2-5; 9 bases match TRBD2. The ends lost 5 bases at V and 4 bases at J; junction bases unmatched: 11. This CDR3 spans 15 amino acids. Per germline, CDR1 SQVTM and CDR2 ANQGSEA. For the CDR3, the DNA is TGCAGCGTTATACGGGGTGGCGGGAGGGGAGAGACCCAGTACTTC. Residues: CSVIRGGGRGETQYF. Looking up the rest from reference TRBV29-1 and TRBJ2-5 gives the full variable domain: SAVISQKPSRDICQRGTSLTIQCQVDSQVTMMFWYRQQPGQSLTLIATANQGSEATYESGFVIDKFPISRPNLTFSTLTVSNMSPEDSSIYLCSVIRGGGRGETQYFGPGTRLLVL.

The chain has TRBV7-9 and TRBJ1-2, with 8 bases identical to TRBD1. CDR3 size: 15 residues. CDR1 is SEHNR and CDR2 is FQNEAQ in the germline V gene (reference sequence). The trim removed 10 bases at V and 6 bases at J, leaving 16 bases unmatched. CDR3: CATLAGGAGGDGYTF. CDR3 nucleotides: TGTGCCACCTTAGCAGGTGGGGCAGGGGGCGATGGCTACACCTTC. Complete variable domain (other parts from reference TRBV7-9 and TRBJ1-2): DTGVSQNPRHKITKRGQNVTFRCDPISEHNRLYWYRQTLGQGPEFLTYFQNEAQLEKSRLLSDRFSAERPKGSFSTLEIQRTEQGDSAMYLCATLAGGAGGDGYTFGSGTRLTVV.

This chain links TRBV18 with TRBJ2-5; no clear D gene. CDR1 is KGHSH, CDR2 LQKENI, per germline. This CDR3 contains 13 residues. Trimming removed 3 bases from V and 1 base from J, with 6 bases in between. CDR3 residues: CASSPRPQETQYF. CDR3 nucleotides: TGTGCCAGCTCACCCAGGCCCCAAGAGACCCAGTACTTC.

The CDR3 DNA reads TGTGCCAGCAGCGTAGGGGCTAGCGGGAGCTCGGATACGCAGTATTTT. It encodes CASSVGASGSSDTQYF. This chain connects TRBV9 to TRBJ2-3; 10 bases agree with TRBD2. This CDR3 spans 16 amino acids. Trimming at V came to 0 bases and at J to 6 bases, leaving 7 bases not matched to a gene. The V gene's germline CDR1 is SGDLS and CDR2 YYNGEE.